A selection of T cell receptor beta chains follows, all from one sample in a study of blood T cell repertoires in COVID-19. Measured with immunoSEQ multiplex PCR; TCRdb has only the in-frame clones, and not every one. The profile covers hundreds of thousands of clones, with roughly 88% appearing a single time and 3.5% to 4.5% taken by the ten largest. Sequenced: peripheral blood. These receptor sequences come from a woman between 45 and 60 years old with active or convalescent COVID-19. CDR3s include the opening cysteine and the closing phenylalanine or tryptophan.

CASRVQRLDTQYF TRBJ2-3 TRBV9
CASSLSHGYGYTF TRBJ1-2 TRBV11-3
CASSLAGGGYTF TRBJ1-2 TRBV11-2
CASSQETSGEYNEQFF TRBJ2-1 TRBV4-3
CASSVHIGTGYTGELFF TRBJ2-2 TRBV9
CASSADRTSGGPLITDTQYF TRBJ2-3 TRBV9
CSARQTMTTEAFF TRBJ1-1 TRBV29-1
CASSLGLAYEQYF TRBJ2-7 TRBV27
CASSPLRGTKDEQFF TRBJ2-1 TRBV11-3
CSVDRVGGYTF TRBJ1-2 TRBV29-1
CASSRAGGYNTEAFF TRBJ1-1 TRBV19
CASSSLMGQVNEKLFF TRBJ1-4 TRBV27
CASRKGQQNTGELFF TRBJ2-2 TRBV5-1
CAMKPGQASNEQFF TRBJ2-1 TRBV10-3
CASSLFGKRDTGELFF TRBJ2-2 TRBV7-2
CASTTGTHYGYTF TRBJ1-2 TRBV9
CASSTQNRGAETQYF TRBJ2-5 TRBV5-4
CASSVATSGLYEQYF TRBJ2-7 TRBV18
CASSQGQRYGYTF TRBJ1-2 TRBV2
CASSEYAGETYEQYF TRBJ2-7 TRBV2
CASSLVNRAYGYTF TRBJ1-2 TRBV28
CASSLISDSNEQFF TRBJ2-1 TRBV19
CASRREHNSPLHF TRBJ1-6 TRBV6-5
CASSHGQGYEQYF TRBJ2-7 TRBV11-3
CASSLAGLDNQPQHF TRBJ1-5 TRBV5-1
CASSPSNEQFF TRBJ2-1 TRBV7-2
CASSRTGYNQPQHF TRBJ1-5 TRBV7-2
CASMAVNYGYTF TRBJ1-2 TRBV27
CASSRSGDQPQHF TRBJ1-5 TRBV2
CASSPPAGGATGELFF TRBJ2-2 TRBV18
CASSLGQGAFVSPLHF TRBJ1-6 TRBV5-5
CASSLQGTTEAFF TRBJ1-1 TRBV6-5
CASSLAGEGYEQYF TRBJ2-7 TRBV6-5
CSAFPTGGMNTEAFF TRBJ1-1 TRBV29-1
CASSQGDRIYGYTF TRBJ1-2 TRBV3-1/TRBV3-2
CASSLNRHPRGDYGYTF TRBJ1-2 TRBV28
CSVRNTGQLYEQYF TRBJ2-7 TRBV29-1
CASSVGGTSNQPQHF TRBJ1-5 TRBV9
CATSSRGGNEKLFF TRBJ1-4 TRBV15